The clone carrying this T cell receptor beta chain was observed once. Its antigen is unknown. It was with 60 Vbeta and 13 Jbeta primers that the PCR ran. Clones were sequenced by immunoSEQ multiplex PCR, and TCRdb holds only the in-frame ones, with some missing. The repertoire holds roughly 150,000 clones, with around 80% as singletons. This sample is drawn from a study of cytomegalovirus exposure and HLA in healthy donors. The overall study: Unique TCRs from HLA-typed donors, around 93 million of them, were held in an early data release.

The ends lost 0 bases at V and 2 bases at J; junction bases unmatched: 8. The CDR3 sequence is 17 residues long. Per germline, CDR1 MGHRA and CDR2 YSYEKL. Study outcomes and limitations: Three chains tied to CMV proved CMV antigen-specific in vitro.

Material for sequencing was PBMCs. The chain uses TRBV4-1 and TRBJ2-3, with 7 positions matching TRBD1. The clonotype comes from a man in his forties or fifties in good health and CMV-seronegative. For the CDR3, the DNA is TGCGCCAGCAGCCAAGAAGGGGGCGAGGGTTACACAGATACGCAGTATTTT. It codes for CASSQEGGEGYTDTQYF.